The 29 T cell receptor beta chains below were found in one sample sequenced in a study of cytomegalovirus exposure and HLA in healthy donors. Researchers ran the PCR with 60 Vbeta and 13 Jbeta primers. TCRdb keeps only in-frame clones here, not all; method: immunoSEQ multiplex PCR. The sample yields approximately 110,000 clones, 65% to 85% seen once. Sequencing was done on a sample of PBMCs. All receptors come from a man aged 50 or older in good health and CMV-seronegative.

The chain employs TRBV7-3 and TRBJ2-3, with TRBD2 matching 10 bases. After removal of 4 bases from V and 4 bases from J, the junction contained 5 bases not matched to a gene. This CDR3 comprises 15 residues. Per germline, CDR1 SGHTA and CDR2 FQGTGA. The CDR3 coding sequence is TGTGCCAGCAGCTCCCAAGCGGGAGGGCCAGATACGCAGTATTTT. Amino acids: CASSSQAGGPDTQYF.

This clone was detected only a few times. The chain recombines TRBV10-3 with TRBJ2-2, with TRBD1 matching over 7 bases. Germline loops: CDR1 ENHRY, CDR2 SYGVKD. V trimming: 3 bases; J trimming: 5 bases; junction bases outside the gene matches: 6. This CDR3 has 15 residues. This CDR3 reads CAISERQGGTGELFF. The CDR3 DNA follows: TGTGCCATCAGTGAAAGACAGGGTGGTACCGGGGAGCTGTTTTTT.

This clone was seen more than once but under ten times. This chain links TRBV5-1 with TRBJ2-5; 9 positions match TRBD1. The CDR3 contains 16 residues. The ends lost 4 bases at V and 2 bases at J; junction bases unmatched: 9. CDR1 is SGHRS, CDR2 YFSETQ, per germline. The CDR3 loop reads CASSRGTGRGQETQYF. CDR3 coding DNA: TGCGCCAGCAGCAGGGGGACAGGGAGAGGGCAAGAGACCCAGTACTTC.

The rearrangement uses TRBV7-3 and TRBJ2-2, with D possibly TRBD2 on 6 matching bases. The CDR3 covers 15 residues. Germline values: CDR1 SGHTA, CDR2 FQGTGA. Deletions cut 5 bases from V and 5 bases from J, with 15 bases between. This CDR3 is CASSETGTPTGELFF. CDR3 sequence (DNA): TGTGCCAGCAGCGAAACCGGGACTCCTACCGGGGAGCTGTTTTTT.

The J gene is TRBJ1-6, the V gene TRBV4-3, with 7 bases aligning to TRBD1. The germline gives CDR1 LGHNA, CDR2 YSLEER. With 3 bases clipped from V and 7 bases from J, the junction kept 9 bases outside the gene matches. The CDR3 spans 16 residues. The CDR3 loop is CASSQDRTLQNSPLHF. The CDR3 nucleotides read TGCGCCAGCAGCCAGGACAGGACGTTGCAGAATTCACCCCTCCACTTT.

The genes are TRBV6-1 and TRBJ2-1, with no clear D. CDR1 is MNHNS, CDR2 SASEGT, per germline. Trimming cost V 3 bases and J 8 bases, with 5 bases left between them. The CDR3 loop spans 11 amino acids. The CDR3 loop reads CASSDFDEQFF. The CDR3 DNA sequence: TGTGCCAGCAGTGACTTTGATGAGCAGTTCTTC.

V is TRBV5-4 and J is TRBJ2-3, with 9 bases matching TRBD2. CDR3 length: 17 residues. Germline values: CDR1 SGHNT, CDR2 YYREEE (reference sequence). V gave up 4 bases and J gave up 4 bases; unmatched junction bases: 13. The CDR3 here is CASSPEGLAGSADTQYF. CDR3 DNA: TGTGCCAGCAGCCCGGAGGGACTAGCAGGAAGTGCAGATACGCAGTATTTT.

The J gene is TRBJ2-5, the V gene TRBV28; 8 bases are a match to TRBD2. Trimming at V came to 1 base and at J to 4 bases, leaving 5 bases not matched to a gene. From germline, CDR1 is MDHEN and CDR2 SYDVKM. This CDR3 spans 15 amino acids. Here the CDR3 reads CASSLFGRDGETQYF. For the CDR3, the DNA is TGTGCCAGCAGTTTATTCGGGAGGGACGGAGAGACCCAGTACTTC.

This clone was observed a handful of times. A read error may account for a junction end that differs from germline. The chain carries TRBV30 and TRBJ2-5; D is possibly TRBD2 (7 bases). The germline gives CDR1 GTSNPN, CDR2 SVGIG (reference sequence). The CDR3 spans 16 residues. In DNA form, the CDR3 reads TGTGCCCGGAGTGTAGGCGGGGCGGGGGCCCAAGAGACCCAGTACTTC. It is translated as CARSVGGAGAQETQYF.

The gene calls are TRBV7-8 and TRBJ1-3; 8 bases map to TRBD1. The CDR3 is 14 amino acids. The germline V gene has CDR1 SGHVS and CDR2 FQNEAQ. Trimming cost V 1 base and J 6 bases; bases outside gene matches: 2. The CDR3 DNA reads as TGTGCCAGCAGCTTAGGGACAGGGACAAACACCATATATTTT. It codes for CASSLGTGTNTIYF.

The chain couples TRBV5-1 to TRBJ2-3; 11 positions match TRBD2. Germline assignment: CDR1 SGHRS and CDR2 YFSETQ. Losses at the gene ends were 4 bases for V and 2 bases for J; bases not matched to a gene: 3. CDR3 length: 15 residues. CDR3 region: CASSRLAGNTDTQYF. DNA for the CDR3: TGCGCCAGCAGCCGACTAGCGGGAAACACAGATACGCAGTATTTT. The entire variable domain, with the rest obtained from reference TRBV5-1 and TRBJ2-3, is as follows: KAGVTQTPRYLIKTRGQQVTLSCSPISGHRSVSWYQQTPGQGLQFLFEYFSETQRNKGNFPGRFSGRQFSNSRSEMNVSTLELGDSALYLCASSRLAGNTDTQYFGPGTRLTVL.

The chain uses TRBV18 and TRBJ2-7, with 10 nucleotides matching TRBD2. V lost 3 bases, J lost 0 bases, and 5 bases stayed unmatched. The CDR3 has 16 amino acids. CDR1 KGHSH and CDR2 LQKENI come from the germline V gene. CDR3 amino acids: CASSPQLAGISYEQYF. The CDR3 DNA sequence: TGTGCCAGCTCACCGCAACTAGCGGGGATCTCCTACGAGCAGTACTTC.

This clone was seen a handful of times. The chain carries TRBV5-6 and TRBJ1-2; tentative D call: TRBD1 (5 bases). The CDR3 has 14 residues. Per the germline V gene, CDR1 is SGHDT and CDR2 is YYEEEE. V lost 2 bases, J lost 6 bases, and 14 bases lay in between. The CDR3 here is CASSFAPGQHGYTF. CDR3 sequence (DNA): TGTGCCAGCAGCTTCGCCCCAGGGCAGCATGGCTACACCTTC.

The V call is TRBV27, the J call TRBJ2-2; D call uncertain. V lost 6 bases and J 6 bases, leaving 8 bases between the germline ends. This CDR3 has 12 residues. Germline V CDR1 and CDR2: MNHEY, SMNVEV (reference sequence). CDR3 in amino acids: CASSFRAGELFF. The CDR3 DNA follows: TGTGCCAGCAGCTTCCGTGCCGGGGAGCTGTTTTTT.

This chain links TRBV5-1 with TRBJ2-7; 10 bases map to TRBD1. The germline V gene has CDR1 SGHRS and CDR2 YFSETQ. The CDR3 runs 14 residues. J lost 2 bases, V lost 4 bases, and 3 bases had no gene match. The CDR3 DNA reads TGCGCCAGCAGCGCCGGGACAGGGGCCTACGAGCAGTACTTC. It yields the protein CASSAGTGAYEQYF.

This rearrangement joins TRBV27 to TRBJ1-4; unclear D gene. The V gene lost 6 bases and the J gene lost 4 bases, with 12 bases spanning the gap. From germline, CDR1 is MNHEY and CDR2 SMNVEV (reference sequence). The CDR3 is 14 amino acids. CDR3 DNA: TGTGCCAGCAGCCGACTCGGGATTAATGAAAAACTGTTTTTT. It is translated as CASSRLGINEKLFF.

The CDR3 bases are TGTGCCAGTAGCCCTAGGGCAGGGGGCGATCAGCCCCAGCATTTT. It translates to CASSPRAGGDQPQHF. The V call is TRBV19, the J call TRBJ1-5, with 8 bases lining up with TRBD1. The length of the CDR3 is 15 residues. Germline CDR1 LNHDA, CDR2 SQIVND (reference sequence). V gave up 6 bases and J gave up 5 bases; unmatched junction bases: 9.

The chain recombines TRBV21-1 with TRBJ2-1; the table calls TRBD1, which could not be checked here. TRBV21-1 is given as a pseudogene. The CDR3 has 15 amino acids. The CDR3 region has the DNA TGTGCCAGCAGCAAAGTGGGGACAAGTAACAATGAGCAGTTCTTC. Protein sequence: CASSKVGTSNNEQFF.

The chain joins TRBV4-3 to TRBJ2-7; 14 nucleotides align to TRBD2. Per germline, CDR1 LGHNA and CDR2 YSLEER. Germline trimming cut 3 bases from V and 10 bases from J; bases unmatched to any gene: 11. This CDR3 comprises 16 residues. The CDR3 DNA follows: TGCGCCAGCAGCCAGGGGACTAGCGGGAGCATAGGGGAACAGTACTTC. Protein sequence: CASSQGTSGSIGEQYF.

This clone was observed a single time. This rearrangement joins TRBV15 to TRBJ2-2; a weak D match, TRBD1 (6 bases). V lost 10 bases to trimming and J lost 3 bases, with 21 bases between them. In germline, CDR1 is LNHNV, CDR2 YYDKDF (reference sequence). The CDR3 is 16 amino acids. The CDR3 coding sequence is TGTGCCAGCCGGGGCGATACAGGGATTGACACCGGGGAGCTGTTTTTT. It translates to CASRGDTGIDTGELFF.

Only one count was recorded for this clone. CDR3 nucleotides: TGTGCCACCAGCCCCCCCGGGGCAGACAGGGTGCAGTTCTTC. Protein product: CATSPPGADRVQFF. The chain recombines TRBV18 with TRBJ2-1; TRBD1 agrees at 7 bases. The CDR3 is 14 residues long. J gave up 12 bases and V 10 bases, and 18 bases lay outside the gene matches. Germline lookup yields CDR1 KGHSH and CDR2 LQKENI.

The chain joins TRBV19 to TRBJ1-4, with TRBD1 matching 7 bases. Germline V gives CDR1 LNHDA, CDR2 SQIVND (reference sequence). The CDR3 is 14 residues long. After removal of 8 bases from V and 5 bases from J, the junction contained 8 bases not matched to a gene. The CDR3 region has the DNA TGTGCCAGTCAGGAGGACAGGTTAAATGAAAAACTGTTTTTT. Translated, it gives CASQEDRLNEKLFF.

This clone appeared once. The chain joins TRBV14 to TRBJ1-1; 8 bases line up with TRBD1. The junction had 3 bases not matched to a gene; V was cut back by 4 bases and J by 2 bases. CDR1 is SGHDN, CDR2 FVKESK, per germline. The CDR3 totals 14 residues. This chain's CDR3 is CASSLQGVNTEAFF. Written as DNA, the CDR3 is TGTGCCAGCAGCCTACAGGGGGTAAACACTGAAGCTTTCTTT.

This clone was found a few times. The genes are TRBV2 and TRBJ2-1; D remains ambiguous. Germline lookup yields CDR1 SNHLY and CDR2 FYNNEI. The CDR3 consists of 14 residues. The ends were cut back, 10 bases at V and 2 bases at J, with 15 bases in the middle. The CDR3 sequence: CANLRVAAYNEQFF. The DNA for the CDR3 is TGTGCCAACCTTCGTGTGGCGGCCTACAATGAGCAGTTCTTC.

CDR3 bases: TGTGCCAGCAGGCCTAGCGGGAGGGCCCTGCATACGCAGTATTTT. It codes for CASRPSGRALHTQYF. The chain couples TRBV28 to TRBJ2-3; 12 bases map to TRBD2. The CDR3 runs 15 residues. The germline CDR1 and CDR2 sequences are MDHEN and SYDVKM. With V trimmed by 6 bases and J by 7 bases, 8 bases remained unmatched.

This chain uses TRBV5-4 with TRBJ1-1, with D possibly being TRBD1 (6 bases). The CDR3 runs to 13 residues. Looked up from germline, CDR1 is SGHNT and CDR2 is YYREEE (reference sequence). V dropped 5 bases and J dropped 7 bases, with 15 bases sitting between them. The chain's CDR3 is CASRRAGQLEAFF. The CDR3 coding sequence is TGTGCCAGCAGGAGGGCCGGACAGCTTGAAGCTTTCTTT.

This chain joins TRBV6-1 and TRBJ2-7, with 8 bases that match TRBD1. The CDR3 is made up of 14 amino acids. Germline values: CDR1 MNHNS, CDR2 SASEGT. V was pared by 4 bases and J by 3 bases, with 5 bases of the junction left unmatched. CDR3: CASSGTGWNYEQYF. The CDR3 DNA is TGTGCCAGCAGTGGGACAGGGTGGAACTACGAGCAGTACTTC.

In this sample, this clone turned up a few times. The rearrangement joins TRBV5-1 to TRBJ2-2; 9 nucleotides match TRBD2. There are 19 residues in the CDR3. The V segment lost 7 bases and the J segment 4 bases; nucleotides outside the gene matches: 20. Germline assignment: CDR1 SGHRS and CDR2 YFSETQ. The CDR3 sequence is CASSNSRLAEALGTGELFF. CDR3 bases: TGCGCCAGCTCCAACTCACGACTAGCGGAGGCCCTGGGCACCGGGGAGCTGTTTTTT.

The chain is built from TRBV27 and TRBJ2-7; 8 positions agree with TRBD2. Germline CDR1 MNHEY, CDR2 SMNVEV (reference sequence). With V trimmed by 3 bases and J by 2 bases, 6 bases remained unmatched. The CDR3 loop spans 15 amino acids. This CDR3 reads CASSFRREATYEQYF. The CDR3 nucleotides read TGTGCCAGCAGTTTTCGGCGGGAGGCAACCTACGAGCAGTACTTC.